The 15 T cell receptor beta chains presented below share a single source sample, sequenced in a study of a mutant IDH1 vaccine in newly diagnosed glioma. Their cognate antigens are unknown. Profiled with immunoSEQ multiplex PCR; TCRdb holds only in-frame clones, not every one. Of about 40,000 clones listed, around 83% are singletons. As for time point: week 11, during vaccination. The content of each vaccine dose was 300 ug of mutant IDH1 20-mer peptide, and topical imiquimod accompanied it. The starting material was PBMCs, obtained from a glioma patient whose treatment included an IDH1 peptide vaccine. The source is a man in his forties with glioma.

The genes are TRBV4-1 and TRBJ1-5; D is uncertain. Deletions cut 0 bases from V and 9 bases from J, with 15 bases between. The CDR3 is made up of 15 amino acids. Germline loops: CDR1 MGHRA, CDR2 YSYEKL. In nucleotides, the CDR3 is TGCGCCAGCAGCCAAGATTTGGGCTCGGGTTTGCCCCAGCATTTT. Residues: CASSQDLGSGLPQHF.

This chain uses TRBV10-3 with TRBJ1-1; TRBD1 is a possible D gene (6 bases). This CDR3 region has 13 residues. Germline V gives CDR1 ENHRY, CDR2 SYGVKD. Trimming removed 5 bases at V and 1 base at J, with 8 bases between. Written as DNA, the CDR3 is TGTGCCATCAGTAAGACAGGGAACACTGAAGCTTTCTTT. Its translation: CAISKTGNTEAFF.

The J gene is TRBJ2-5, the V gene TRBV4-2, with 10 positions matching TRBD2. CDR3 length equals 19 residues. Germline lookup yields CDR1 LGHNA and CDR2 YNFKEQ. V lost 1 base and J lost 0; bases outside the gene matches: 11. As DNA, the CDR3 is TGTGCCAGCAGCCAAGGGCTCTCTAGCGGGAGCAGGTACCAAGAGACCCAGTACTTC. It codes for CASSQGLSSGSRYQETQYF.

This chain uses TRBV29-1 with TRBJ2-5; D is perhaps TRBD2 (6 bases). The germline gives CDR1 SQVTM, CDR2 ANQGSEA. The V end lost 4 bases, the J end lost 5 bases, and 17 bases lay between the germline ends. The CDR3 length is 14 residues. CDR3 region: CSVVEWPGGETQYF. Written as DNA, the CDR3 is TGCAGCGTTGTTGAGTGGCCCGGAGGGGAGACCCAGTACTTC.

The V call is TRBV19, the J call TRBJ1-4, with D perhaps TRBD1 (6 bases). CDR3 size: 17 residues. Germline CDR1 is LNHDA and CDR2 is SQIVND (reference sequence). Trimming took off 5 bases at V and 2 bases at J, with 18 bases between the two ends. CDR3 protein: CASSPYRGGSTNEKLFF. The CDR3 nucleotides read TGTGCCAGTAGTCCATACCGTGGGGGCTCGACTAATGAAAAACTGTTTTTT.

This chain connects TRBV7-2 to TRBJ2-2; no clear D gene. The CDR3 has 15 amino acids. Germline loops: CDR1 SGHTA, CDR2 FQGNSA. The V end was cut by 1 base, the J end by 7 bases, with 13 bases between. The DNA of the CDR3 is TGTGCCAGCAGCTTAGTTCCCGGTCTTGGCGGGGAGCTGTTTTTT. Its translation is CASSLVPGLGGELFF.

This clone was seen just once. V and J are TRBV7-3 and TRBJ2-1, with 9 nucleotides matching TRBD2. This CDR3 contains 15 residues. Trimming at V came to 2 bases and at J to 6 bases, leaving 5 bases not matched to a gene. Germline V CDR1 and CDR2: SGHTA, FQGTGA. CDR3: CASSLVGSGSNEQFF. CDR3 nucleotides: TGTGCCAGCAGCTTAGTGGGTAGCGGGAGCAATGAGCAGTTCTTC.

The table lists this clone with a few counts. The chain couples TRBV9 to TRBJ1-2; D unclear. V lost 0 bases and J lost 1, with 10 bases in between. The CDR3 is 15 residues long. Looked up from germline, CDR1 is SGDLS and CDR2 is YYNGEE. The CDR3 region has the DNA TGTGCCAGCAGCGTAGGGATTGGGCTTAACTATGGCTACACCTTC. Protein product: CASSVGIGLNYGYTF.

The CDR3 nucleotides read TGTGCCAGCAGCCAGGTACTAGCGGGGAACTCCTACGAGCAGTACTTC. It specifies CASSQVLAGNSYEQYF. J is TRBJ2-7 and V is TRBV4-2, with 10 bases lining up with TRBD2. With 3 bases clipped from V and 0 bases from J, the junction kept 5 bases outside the gene matches. The CDR3 totals 16 residues. Germline V gives CDR1 LGHNA, CDR2 YNFKEQ.

The J gene is TRBJ2-1, the V gene TRBV6-1, with TRBD1 matching over 9 bases. V was clipped by 4 bases and J by 8 bases; unmatched bases: 6. Germline V gene lookup returns CDR1 MNHNS and CDR2 SASEGT. The CDR3 extends over 14 amino acids. CDR3 nucleotides: TGTGCCAGCAGTGCGTATACAGGGGGCTATGAGCAGTTCTTC. Translated: CASSAYTGGYEQFF.

The chain carries TRBV4-3 and TRBJ2-2; TRBD2 might be the D (6 bases). Between the trimmed V and J ends, which lost 0 bases and 2 bases, there was a span of 10 bases. CDR1 is LGHNA and CDR2 is YSLEER in the germline V gene. CDR3 size: 16 residues. The CDR3 loop reads CASSQEYGGNTGELFF. CDR3 coding DNA: TGCGCCAGCAGCCAAGAGTACGGGGGAAACACCGGGGAGCTGTTTTTT.

This clone occurred a few times. The rearrangement joins TRBV7-9 to TRBJ1-2, with D perhaps matching TRBD1 (5 bases). This CDR3 comprises 12 residues. The germline V gene encodes CDR1 SEHNR and CDR2 FQNEAQ (reference sequence). The V end lost 4 bases, the J end lost 5 bases, and 8 bases lay between the germline ends. DNA for the CDR3: TGTGCCAGCAGCTCGACAGAGTATGGCTACACCTTC. It codes for CASSSTEYGYTF.

The gene calls are TRBV6-1 and TRBJ2-1; D perhaps matches TRBD2 (5 bases). Germline loops: CDR1 MNHNS, CDR2 SASEGT. Trimming stripped 6 bases from V and 3 bases from J, with 12 bases between. CDR3 length: 14 residues. This CDR3 reads CASRTIPLYNEQFF. The CDR3 bases are TGTGCCAGCAGGACTATCCCACTCTACAATGAGCAGTTCTTC.

V usage is TRBV5-4 and J usage is TRBJ2-5; D unresolved. V was cut by 2 bases and J by 8 bases, with 10 bases left in between. The germline V gene encodes CDR1 SGHNT and CDR2 YYREEE (reference sequence). The CDR3 loop spans 12 amino acids. CDR3 protein: CASSLDESTQYF. CDR3 DNA sequence: TGTGCCAGCAGCTTAGATGAAAGCACCCAGTACTTC.

This clone was detected once. The V gene is TRBV11-2, the J gene TRBJ2-3; 8 bases agree with TRBD2. The CDR3 covers 15 residues. The V gene's germline CDR1 is SGHAT and CDR2 FQNNGV. J was trimmed by 4 bases and V by 5 bases; bases with no gene match: 8. CDR3 nucleotide sequence: TGTGCCAGCAGCGGGTCGGGGACTAGGTCAGATACGCAGTATTTT. Translation: CASSGSGTRSDTQYF. The whole variable domain, filled in from reference TRBV11-2 and TRBJ2-3, reads EAGVAQSPRYKIIEKRQSVAFWCNPISGHATLYWYQQILGQGPKLLIQFQNNGVVDDSQLPKDRFSAERLKGVDSTLKIQPAKLEDSAVYLCASSGSGTRSDTQYFGPGTRLTVL.